This T cell receptor (beta chain) was recorded in a study of shared T cell receptors in the human thymus. Germline lookup yields CDR1 SGHTA and CDR2 FQGTGA. Germline trimming cut 1 base from V and 3 bases from J; bases unmatched to any gene: 16. CDR3 length equals 19 residues. Sequenced by immunoSEQ multiplex PCR; TCRdb stores in-frame clones only, minus some. The sample gives hundreds of thousands of clones, about 84% of which show up once; more than 0.01% is in the top ten. The same sample was also studied in work on human thymus T cells.

This chain uses TRBV7-3 with TRBJ2-3; 7 bases are shared with TRBD2. This clonotype was sampled from a boy in the first two years of life with a congenital heart defect. The sequenced material came from thymocytes. The CDR3, as DNA: TGTGCCAGCAGCTTAAGTCCCGCTAGGCGGCGGGAGACGACAGATACGCAGTATTTT. This encodes CASSLSPARRRETTDTQYF.